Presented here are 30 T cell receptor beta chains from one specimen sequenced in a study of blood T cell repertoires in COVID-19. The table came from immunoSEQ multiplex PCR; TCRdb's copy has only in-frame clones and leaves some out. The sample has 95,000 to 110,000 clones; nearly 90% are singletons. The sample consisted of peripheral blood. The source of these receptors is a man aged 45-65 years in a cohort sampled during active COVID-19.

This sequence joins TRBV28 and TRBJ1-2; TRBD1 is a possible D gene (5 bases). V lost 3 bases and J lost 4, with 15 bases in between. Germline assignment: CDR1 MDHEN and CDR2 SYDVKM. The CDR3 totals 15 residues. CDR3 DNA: TGTGCCAGCAGTTTCTGGGCCGGGGGGAGCTATGGCTACACCTTC. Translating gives CASSFWAGGSYGYTF.

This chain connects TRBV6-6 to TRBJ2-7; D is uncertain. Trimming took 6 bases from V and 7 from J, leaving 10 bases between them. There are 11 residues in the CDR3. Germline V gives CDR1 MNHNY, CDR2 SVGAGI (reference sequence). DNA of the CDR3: TGTGCCAGCAGCCCGTTAGAAGAGCAGTACTTC. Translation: CASSPLEEQYF.

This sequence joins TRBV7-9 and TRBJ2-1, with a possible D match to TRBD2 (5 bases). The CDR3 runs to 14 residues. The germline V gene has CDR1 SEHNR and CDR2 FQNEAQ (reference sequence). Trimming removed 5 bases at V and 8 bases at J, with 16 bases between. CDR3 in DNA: TGTGCCAGCAGCCGGGGTATGGTTAATTATGAGCAGTTCTTC. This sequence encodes CASSRGMVNYEQFF.

The CDR3 nucleotides are TGTGCCACCAGTGATGTACTAGCGGGGGGGTCCCGAGAGACCCAGTACTTC. Translation gives CATSDVLAGGSRETQYF. V usage is TRBV24-1 and J usage is TRBJ2-5; TRBD2 aligns across 13 bases. J lost 4 bases, V lost 3 bases, and 7 bases had no gene match. CDR1 KGHDR and CDR2 SFDVKD come from the germline V gene. This CDR3 region has 17 residues.

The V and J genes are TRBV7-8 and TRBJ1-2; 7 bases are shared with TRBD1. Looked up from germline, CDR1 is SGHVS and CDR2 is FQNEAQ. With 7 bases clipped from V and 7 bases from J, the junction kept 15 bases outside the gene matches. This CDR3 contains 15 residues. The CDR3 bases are TGTGCCAGCACCTTCACGGGAGGGGGCGAGGTTGGCTACACCTTC. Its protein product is CASTFTGGGEVGYTF.

For the CDR3, the DNA is TGCGCCAGCAGTCTCCCCGGGGCTAATGAAAAACTGTTTTTT. Translation gives CASSLPGANEKLFF. V gene TRBV5-1 combines with J gene TRBJ1-4; D is uncertain. Germline V gene data show CDR1 as SGHRS and CDR2 as YFSETQ. Trimming left V 5 bases short and J 3 bases short, with 11 bases between. CDR3 length: 14 residues.

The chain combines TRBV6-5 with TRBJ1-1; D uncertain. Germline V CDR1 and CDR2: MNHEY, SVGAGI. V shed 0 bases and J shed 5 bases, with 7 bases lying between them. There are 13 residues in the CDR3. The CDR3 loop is CASSYSRETEAFF. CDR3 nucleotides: TGTGCCAGCAGTTACTCGAGGGAGACTGAAGCTTTCTTT.

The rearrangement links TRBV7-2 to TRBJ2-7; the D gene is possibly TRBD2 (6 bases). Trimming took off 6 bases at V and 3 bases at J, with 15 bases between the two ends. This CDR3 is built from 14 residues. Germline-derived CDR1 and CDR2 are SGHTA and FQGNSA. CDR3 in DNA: TGTGCCAGCAGGCTACCGGGACTGAACTACGAGCAGTACTTC. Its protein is CASRLPGLNYEQYF.

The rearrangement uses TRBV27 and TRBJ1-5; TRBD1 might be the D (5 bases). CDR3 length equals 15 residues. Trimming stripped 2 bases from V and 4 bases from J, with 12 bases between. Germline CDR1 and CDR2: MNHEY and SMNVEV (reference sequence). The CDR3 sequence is CASSLGGARNQPQHF. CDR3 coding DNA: TGTGCCAGCAGTTTAGGAGGGGCGCGGAATCAGCCCCAGCATTTT.

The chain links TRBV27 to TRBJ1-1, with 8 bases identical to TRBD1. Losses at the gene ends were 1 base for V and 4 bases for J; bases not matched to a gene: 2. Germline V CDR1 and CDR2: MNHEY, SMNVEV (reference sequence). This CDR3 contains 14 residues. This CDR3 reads CASSLFGTGTEAFF. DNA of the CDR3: TGTGCCAGCAGTTTATTCGGGACAGGCACTGAAGCTTTCTTT.

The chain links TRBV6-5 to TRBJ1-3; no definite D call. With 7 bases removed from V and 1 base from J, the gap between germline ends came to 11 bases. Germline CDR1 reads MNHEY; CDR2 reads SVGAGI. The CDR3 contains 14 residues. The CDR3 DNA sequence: TGTGCCAGCACCGTCCCAGGTTCTGGAAACACCATATATTTT. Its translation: CASTVPGSGNTIYF.

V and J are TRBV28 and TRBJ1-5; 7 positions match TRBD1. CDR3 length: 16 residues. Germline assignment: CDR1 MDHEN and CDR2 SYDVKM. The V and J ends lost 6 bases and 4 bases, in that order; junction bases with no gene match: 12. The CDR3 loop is CASRDLRDRQNQPQHF. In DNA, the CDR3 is TGTGCCAGCAGGGACCTCCGGGACAGACAAAATCAGCCCCAGCATTTT.

DNA for the CDR3: TGTGCCAGCAGCGCAAGGACAGGGTTCAATGAGCAGTTCTTC. Translated, it gives CASSARTGFNEQFF. The chain recombines TRBV9 with TRBJ2-1, with 8 bases lining up with TRBD1. Germline V gives CDR1 SGDLS, CDR2 YYNGEE. With 3 bases clipped from V and 6 bases from J, the junction kept 5 bases outside the gene matches. This CDR3 has 14 amino acids.

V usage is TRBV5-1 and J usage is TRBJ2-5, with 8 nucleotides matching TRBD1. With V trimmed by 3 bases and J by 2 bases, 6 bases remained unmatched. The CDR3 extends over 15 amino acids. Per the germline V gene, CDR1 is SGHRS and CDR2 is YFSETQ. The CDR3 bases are TGCGCCAGCAGCTACGGACAGGGAACACAAGAGACCCAGTACTTC. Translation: CASSYGQGTQETQYF.

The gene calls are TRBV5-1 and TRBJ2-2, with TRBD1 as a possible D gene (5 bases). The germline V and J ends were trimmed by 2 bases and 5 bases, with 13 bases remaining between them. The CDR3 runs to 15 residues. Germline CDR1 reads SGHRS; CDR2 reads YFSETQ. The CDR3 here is CASSFNTGSTGELFF. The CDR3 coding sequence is TGCGCCAGCAGCTTCAATACAGGCTCTACCGGGGAGCTGTTTTTT.

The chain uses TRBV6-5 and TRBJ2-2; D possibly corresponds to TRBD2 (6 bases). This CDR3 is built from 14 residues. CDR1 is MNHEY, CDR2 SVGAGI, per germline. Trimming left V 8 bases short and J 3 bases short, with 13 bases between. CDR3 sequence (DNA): TGTGCCAGCGGGCGGGGATCGGACACCGGGGAGCTGTTTTTT. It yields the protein CASGRGSDTGELFF.

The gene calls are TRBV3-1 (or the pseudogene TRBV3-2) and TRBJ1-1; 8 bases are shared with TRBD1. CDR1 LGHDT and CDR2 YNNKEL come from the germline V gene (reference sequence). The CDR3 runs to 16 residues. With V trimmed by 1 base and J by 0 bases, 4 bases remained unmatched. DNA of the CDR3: TGTGCCAGCAGCCAAGCCGGGACAGGCTTGAACACTGAAGCTTTCTTT. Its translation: CASSQAGTGLNTEAFF.

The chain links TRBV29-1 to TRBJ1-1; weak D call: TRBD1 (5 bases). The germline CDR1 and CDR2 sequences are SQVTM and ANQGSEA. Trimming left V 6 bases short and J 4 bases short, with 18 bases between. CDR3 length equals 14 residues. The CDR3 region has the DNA TGCAGCGTCACCGTTGGGGGGGGAGGCACTGAAGCTTTCTTT. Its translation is CSVTVGGGGTEAFF.

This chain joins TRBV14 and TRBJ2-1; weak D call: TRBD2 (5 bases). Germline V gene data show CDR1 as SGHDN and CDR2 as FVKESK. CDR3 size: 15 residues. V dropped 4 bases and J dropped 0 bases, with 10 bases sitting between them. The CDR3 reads CASSPDGSSYNEQFF. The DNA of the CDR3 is TGTGCCAGCAGCCCTGATGGGAGCTCCTACAATGAGCAGTTCTTC.

CDR3 bases: TGTGCCACCAGCAGAGATCCGGGACAGGGGAGGGAGACCCAGTACTTC. Residues: CATSRDPGQGRETQYF. The chain is built from TRBV15 and TRBJ2-5; 10 nucleotides agree with TRBD1. CDR3 length: 16 residues. CDR1 and CDR2 from the germline V gene are LNHNV and YYDKDF (reference sequence). J lost 5 bases, V lost 0 bases, and 6 bases had no gene match.

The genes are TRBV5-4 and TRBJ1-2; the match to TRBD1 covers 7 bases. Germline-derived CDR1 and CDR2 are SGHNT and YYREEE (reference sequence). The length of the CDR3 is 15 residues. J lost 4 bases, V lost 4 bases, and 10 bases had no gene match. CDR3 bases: TGTGCCAGCAGCCCCGGACAGGTAGAGGCCTATGGCTACACCTTC. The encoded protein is CASSPGQVEAYGYTF.

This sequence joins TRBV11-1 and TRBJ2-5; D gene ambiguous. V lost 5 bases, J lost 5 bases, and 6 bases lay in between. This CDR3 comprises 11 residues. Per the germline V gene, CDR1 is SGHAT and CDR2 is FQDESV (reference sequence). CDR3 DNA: TGTGCCAGCAGCGCCGGGGAGACCCAGTACTTC. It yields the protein CASSAGETQYF.

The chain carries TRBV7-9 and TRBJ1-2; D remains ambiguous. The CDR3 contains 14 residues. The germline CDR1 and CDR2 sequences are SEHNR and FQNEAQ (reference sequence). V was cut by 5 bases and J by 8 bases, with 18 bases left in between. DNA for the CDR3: TGTGCCAGCAGCACCAATTGGGGAGATTGGGGCTACACCTTC. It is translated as CASSTNWGDWGYTF. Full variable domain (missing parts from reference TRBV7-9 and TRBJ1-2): DTGVSQNPRHKITKRGQNVTFRCDPISEHNRLYWYRQTLGQGPEFLTYFQNEAQLEKSRLLSDRFSAERPKGSFSTLEIQRTEQGDSAMYLCASSTNWGDWGYTFGSGTRLTVV.

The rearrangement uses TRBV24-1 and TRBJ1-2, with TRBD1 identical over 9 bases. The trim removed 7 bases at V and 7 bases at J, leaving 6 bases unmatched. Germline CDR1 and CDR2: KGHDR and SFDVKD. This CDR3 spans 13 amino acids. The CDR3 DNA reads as TGTGCCACCAGCCAGGGACAGGGCTCTGGCTACACCTTC. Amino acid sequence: CATSQGQGSGYTF.

CDR3 bases: TGTGCCAGCACAAGACAGGGGGGATCTACTGGCTACACCTTC. Translated, it gives CASTRQGGSTGYTF. V and J are TRBV11-3 and TRBJ1-2; TRBD1 matches at 9 bases. Trimming took 7 bases from V and 7 from J; bases not matched to a gene: 10. Germline-derived CDR1 and CDR2 are SGHNT and YENEEA. The CDR3 has 14 residues.

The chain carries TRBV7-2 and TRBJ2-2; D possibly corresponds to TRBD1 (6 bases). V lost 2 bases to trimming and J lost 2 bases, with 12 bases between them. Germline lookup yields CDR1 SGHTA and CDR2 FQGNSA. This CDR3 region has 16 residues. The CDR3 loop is CASSLWGQYNTGELFF. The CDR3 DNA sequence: TGTGCCAGCAGCTTATGGGGGCAGTACAACACCGGGGAGCTGTTTTTT.

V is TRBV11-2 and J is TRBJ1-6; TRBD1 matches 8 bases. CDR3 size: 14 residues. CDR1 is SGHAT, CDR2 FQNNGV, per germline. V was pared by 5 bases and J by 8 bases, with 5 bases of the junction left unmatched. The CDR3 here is CASSPGGFDSPLHF. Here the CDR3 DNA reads TGTGCCAGCAGCCCAGGGGGCTTCGATTCACCCCTCCACTTT.

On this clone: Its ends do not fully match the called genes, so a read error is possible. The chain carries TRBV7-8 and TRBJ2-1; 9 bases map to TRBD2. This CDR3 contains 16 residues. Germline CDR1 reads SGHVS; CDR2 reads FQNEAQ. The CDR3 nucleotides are TGCGCCAGCAGATTTCGCGGGGGGGCGGGGAGCAATGAGCAGTTCTTC. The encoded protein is CASRFRGGAGSNEQFF.

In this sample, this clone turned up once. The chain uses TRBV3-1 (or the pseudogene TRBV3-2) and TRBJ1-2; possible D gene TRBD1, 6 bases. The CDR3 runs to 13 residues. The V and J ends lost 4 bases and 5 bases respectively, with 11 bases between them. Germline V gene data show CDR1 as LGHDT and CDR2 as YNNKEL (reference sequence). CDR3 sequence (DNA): TGTGCCAGCAGCCCCCCACAGGGTTATGGCTACACCTTC. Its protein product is CASSPPQGYGYTF.

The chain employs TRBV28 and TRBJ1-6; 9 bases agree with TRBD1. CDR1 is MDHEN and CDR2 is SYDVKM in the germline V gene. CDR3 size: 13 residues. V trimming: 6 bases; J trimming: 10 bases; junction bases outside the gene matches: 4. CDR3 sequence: CASRTGGGSPLHF. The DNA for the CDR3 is TGTGCCAGCAGAACAGGGGGCGGGTCACCCCTCCACTTT.